This TCR beta chain was sequenced during a study of T cell responses to AZD1222 COVID-19 vaccine (dated by TCRdb to the early 2020s). Regarding the complete study: A total of over 230 trial participants underwent TCR sequencing, of whom about 210 received two doses of AZD1222 and around 26 received two doses of the MenACWY control vaccine. Trial participants were enrolled into age subgroups of 18-55, 56-69 and 70-plus years, which contained 148, 28 and 57 TCR-sequenced participants, respectively.

The germline V end is reduced by 4 bases and the J end by 4 bases; junction bases left unmatched: 4. According to the germline V gene (reference sequence), CDR1 reads LGHDT and CDR2 reads YNNKEL. From the cysteine through the phenylalanine, the CDR3 covers 14 amino acids. Of the read, only the CDR3 DNA is kept; its 42 bases are in frame from base 1. The CDR3 regions of human TCRbeta chains were analyzed by immunosequencing. In the paper's pipeline: TCRs in the repertoires were matched against a reference library of SARS-CoV-2-specific TCRs that had been generated with the MIRA antigen-specificity platform. Breadth meant the fraction of unique TCRs that were SARS-CoV-2-associated, whereas depth meant the fraction of total T cells that were SARS-CoV-2-associated. Each spike-specific TCR was assigned to its reactive spike region and to a CD4 or CD8 class using the MIRA data. Log10-transformed breadth and depth values were compared by one-way ANOVA with Sidak's multiple comparisons tests. What TCRdb holds here is the immuneACCESS table cut down to in-frame rearrangements. Part of the clones is not present; checked against another copy, under half of the missing clones reflect an unresolved V gene, and the others are unexplained. The V and J calls and clone size come from that table; D and trimming were worked out from the DNA. The sample data list roughly 140,000 clones, and 92% of these were observed just once. 9.3% of the sample is held by the ten biggest clonotypes.

For this clone: Its antigen is currently not known. Qualities for individual bases were not recorded, and no much larger clone is one base off.

Overall study results and their limits: After two AZD1222 doses, both the breadth and the depth of spike-specific TCRs were significantly higher than at day 0 and than in MenACWY recipients. The vaccine-associated CD4 TCRs covered the entire spike protein, and the dominant responses fell in regions 160-218 and 743-854. Participants were mostly white British and included more females than males, and it was suggested by the authors that clonal diversity may have been underestimated. No day 14 peak-response samples were available, so repertoires were characterized only after the peak T cell response. The 56-69-year group was small, and its depth increase did not reach significance, likely because of low power. Conclusions about previously exposed vaccinees are limited, since just a handful of AZD1222 recipients were seropositive for SARS-CoV-2 at baseline. Nearly half of unique spike-specific TCRs reportedly recognized epitopes outside regions mutated in the B.1.351 and B.1.1.7 variants.

The time point label, read with the paper, signifies: about 28 days (+/-7) after the second vaccine dose. AZD1222 recipients with second doses at about 4 weeks or about 12 weeks were pooled, because spike-specific TCR depth and breadth did not differ between schedules. Vaccinee samples came from UK trials COV001 and COV002, including a single-blind randomized controlled phase 2/3 trial of AZD1222 (ChAdOx1 nCoV-19) in healthy adults. Trial participant PBMC samples were collected at day 0 and day 28 after the second dose for TCRbeta chain sequencing. This TCR came from an adult who received the AZD1222 COVID-19 vaccine. The sequence is built from TRBV3-1 (or the pseudogene TRBV3-2) and TRBJ2-1, and TRBD1 aligns with 7 junction nucleotides. The starting material was peripheral blood, obtained 28 days after the second AZD1222 dose. CDR3 loop: CASSPGQPYNEQFF. The nucleotide sequence reads as follows: TGTGCCAGCAGCCCGGGACAGCCGTACAATGAGCAGTTCTTC.